The 18 T cell receptor beta chains given below trace back to one sample, sequenced in a study of cytomegalovirus exposure and HLA in healthy donors. PCR employed 60 Vbeta and 13 Jbeta primers. Profiling relied on immunoSEQ multiplex PCR, and the TCRdb table lists in-frame clones only, not all of them. The repertoire consists of tens of thousands of clones, with roughly 80% occurring once and the leading ten covering over 1.5%. The sequenced sample consisted of PBMCs. The receptors stem from a man in his forties in good health and CMV-seronegative.

V and J are TRBV5-1 and TRBJ1-1; D remains ambiguous. Deletions cut 1 base from V and 0 bases from J, with 10 bases between. CDR3 length: 15 residues. The germline V gene encodes CDR1 SGHRS and CDR2 YFSETQ. CDR3 protein: CASSLRGGVNTEAFF. The CDR3 nucleotides read TGCGCCAGCAGCTTGCGGGGTGGGGTGAACACTGAAGCTTTCTTT.

The chain employs TRBV9 and TRBJ1-1; tentatively, D is TRBD1 (6 bases). CDR1 is SGDLS, CDR2 YYNGEE, per germline. Trimming took off 0 bases at V and 6 bases at J, with 15 bases between the two ends. The CDR3 totals 15 residues. The CDR3 DNA sequence: TGTGCCAGCAGCGTAGGAGCAGGGGCAATCTCTGAAGCTTTCTTT. Its translation: CASSVGAGAISEAFF. The entire variable domain, with the rest obtained from reference TRBV9 and TRBJ1-1, is as follows: DSGVTQTPKHLITATGQRVTLRCSPRSGDLSVYWYQQSLDQGLQFLIQYYNGEERAKGNILERFSAQQFPDLHSELNLSSLELGDSALYFCASSVGAGAISEAFFGQGTRLTVV.

The chain combines TRBV27 with TRBJ1-6; TRBD1 matches 9 bases. The CDR3 totals 17 residues. In germline, CDR1 is MNHEY, CDR2 SMNVEV (reference sequence). V trimming: 5 bases; J trimming: 6 bases; junction bases outside the gene matches: 11. For the CDR3, the DNA is TGTGCCAGCAGTGCTGACAGGGGGGGCGTTATTAATTCACCCCTCCACTTT. Amino acid sequence: CASSADRGGVINSPLHF.

V gene TRBV7-9 combines with J gene TRBJ1-6; a possible D gene is TRBD1 (5 bases). V gave up 2 bases and J gave up 5 bases, with 13 bases separating them. The CDR3 has 16 amino acids. From germline, CDR1 is SEHNR and CDR2 FQNEAQ (reference sequence). The CDR3 DNA sequence: TGTGCCAGCAGCTTAAGGGCGGGACCGGATAATTCACCCCTCCACTTT. Amino acid sequence: CASSLRAGPDNSPLHF.

V gene TRBV4-3 combines with J gene TRBJ1-2; tentative D call: TRBD1 (6 bases). The germline V gene encodes CDR1 LGHNA and CDR2 YSLEER. The length of the CDR3 is 13 residues. The germline V and J ends were trimmed by 4 bases and 3 bases, with 9 bases remaining between them. The CDR3 loop reads CASSPEGDYGYTF. The CDR3 DNA reads as TGCGCCAGCAGCCCCGAGGGGGACTATGGCTACACCTTC.

V gene TRBV9 combines with J gene TRBJ1-2, with TRBD1 matching over 8 bases. J lost 3 bases, V lost 0 bases, and 1 base had no gene match. In germline, CDR1 is SGDLS, CDR2 YYNGEE. This CDR3 region has 14 residues. In nucleotides, the CDR3 is TGTGCCAGCAGCGTAGTGGGACAGGACTATGGCTACACCTTC. Its translation: CASSVVGQDYGYTF.

This chain joins TRBV14 and TRBJ1-2; 9 bases align to TRBD1. Germline V gene sequence: CDR1 SGHDN, CDR2 FVKESK. With V trimmed by 4 bases and J by 2 bases, 2 bases remained unmatched. The CDR3 contains 14 residues. In DNA, the CDR3 is TGTGCCAGCAGCCCAGGACAGGGGAACTATGGCTACACCTTC. This encodes CASSPGQGNYGYTF.

The V and J genes are TRBV6-5 and TRBJ1-1; D gene uncertain. Germline V gene data show CDR1 as MNHEY and CDR2 as SVGAGI. CDR3 size: 14 residues. V was cut by 5 bases and J by 3 bases, with 13 bases left in between. The CDR3 nucleotides are TGTGCCAGCAGTCAGACGGGAAGAGACACTGAAGCTTTCTTT. Residues: CASSQTGRDTEAFF.

The chain has TRBV25-1 and TRBJ2-2; D perhaps matches TRBD2 (6 bases). Trimming left V 2 bases short and J 1 base short, with 14 bases between. This CDR3 contains 17 residues. Germline values: CDR1 MGHDK, CDR2 SYGVNS. CDR3 sequence: CASSEPVGGQNTGELFF. Written as DNA, the CDR3 is TGTGCCAGCAGTGAACCCGTCGGGGGTCAGAACACCGGGGAGCTGTTTTTT.

The chain links TRBV5-8 to TRBJ2-2, with TRBD1 matching 12 bases. The CDR3 is 17 residues long. From germline, CDR1 is SGHTS and CDR2 YDEGEE. V dropped 0 bases and J dropped 4; count of bases not matched to a gene: 4. In DNA form, the CDR3 reads TGTGCCAGCAGCTTGGTTGGGACAGGGGGCTTCACCGGGGAGCTGTTTTTT. This codes for CASSLVGTGGFTGELFF.

This rearrangement joins TRBV5-6 to TRBJ1-2; D uncertain. V was pared by 2 bases and J by 9 bases, with 11 bases between. The CDR3 extends over 12 amino acids. Germline assignment: CDR1 SGHDT and CDR2 YYEEEE. The CDR3 is CASSLTVTSYTF. CDR3 in DNA: TGTGCCAGCAGCTTAACAGTAACCAGCTACACCTTC.

Note on this clone: Other nucleotide sequences in the sample specify the same CDR3. The V call is TRBV6-6, the J call TRBJ2-2; 9 bases are shared with TRBD2. The CDR3 totals 15 residues. In germline, CDR1 is MNHNY, CDR2 SVGAGI (reference sequence). With 8 bases clipped from V and 7 bases from J, the junction kept 11 bases outside the gene matches. CDR3 nucleotide sequence: TGTGCCAGCGGACGCGGGGGGGCCGGGAACGGGGAGCTGTTTTTT. Translated, it gives CASGRGGAGNGELFF.

The chain joins TRBV7-9 to TRBJ1-2; D is possibly TRBD1 (5 bases). Between the trimmed V and J ends, which lost 2 bases and 0 bases, there was a span of 10 bases. CDR3 length: 15 residues. Germline CDR1 reads SEHNR; CDR2 reads FQNEAQ (reference sequence). CDR3 loop: CASSLTEGPNYGYTF. The DNA of the CDR3 is TGTGCCAGCAGCTTAACGGAGGGGCCTAACTATGGCTACACCTTC.

V gene TRBV19 combines with J gene TRBJ1-5, with 7 bases matching TRBD1. Per germline, CDR1 LNHDA and CDR2 SQIVND (reference sequence). The CDR3 runs to 15 residues. V lost 5 bases, J lost 6 bases, and 10 bases stayed unmatched. In DNA form, the CDR3 reads TGTGCCAGTAGTGTCAGAGGACAGGTTTCTCAGCCCCAGCATTTT. This encodes CASSVRGQVSQPQHF.

The chain is built from TRBV28 and TRBJ1-1, with 7 bases lining up with TRBD1. This CDR3 has 14 residues. CDR1 is MDHEN and CDR2 is SYDVKM in the germline V gene. V shed 3 bases and J 1 base; nucleotides not matched to a gene: 2. CDR3 sequence (DNA): TGTGCCAGCAGTTTGGGGACAGAGAACACTGAAGCTTTCTTT. It encodes CASSLGTENTEAFF. Full variable domain (missing parts from reference TRBV28 and TRBJ1-1): DVKVTQSSRYLVKRTGEKVFLECVQDMDHENMFWYRQDPGLGLRLIYFSYDVKMKEKGDIPEGYSVSREKKERFSLILESASTNQTSMYLCASSLGTENTEAFFGQGTRLTVV.

The V call is TRBV5-6, the J call TRBJ2-7, with D possibly being TRBD2 (6 bases). Germline V lookup: CDR1 SGHDT, CDR2 YYEEEE. Trimming removed 3 bases from V and 3 bases from J, with 13 bases in between. This CDR3 is 14 amino acids long. CDR3 sequence (DNA): TGTGCCAGCAGCTCAATCCGGAGGGTCTACGAGCAGTACGTC. Amino acid sequence: CASSSIRRVYEQYV.

Concerning this clone: Sequence at one end of the junction differs from germline and may be a read error. V is TRBV11-2 and J is TRBJ1-3; the match to TRBD1 covers 8 bases. There are 15 residues in the CDR3. From germline, CDR1 is SGHAT and CDR2 FQNNGV. The CDR3 coding sequence is TGTGCCAGCAGCGTAGACAGGGGTTCTGGAAACACCATATATTTT. It specifies CASSVDRGSGNTIYF.

The chain is built from TRBV19 and TRBJ2-5; D possibly corresponds to TRBD1 (6 bases). Germline loops: CDR1 LNHDA, CDR2 SQIVND (reference sequence). V gave up 1 base and J gave up 0 bases, with 9 bases separating them. The CDR3 is 15 amino acids. This chain's CDR3 is CASSIGTANQETQYF. CDR3 nucleotides: TGTGCCAGTAGTATAGGGACAGCTAACCAAGAGACCCAGTACTTC.